This T cell receptor (beta chain) was identified in a study of long-term antiretroviral therapy in people with HIV. Points on this clone: The antigen remains undetermined.

The study's findings and limits: When set beside controls, HIV repertoires had CDR3 length ranges that were narrower. Clones showing expansion before ART dominated the repertoire at all time points. Even long-term ART left TRB diversity below transplant donor controls, despite gains.

This CDR3 region has 16 residues. Germline V gene sequence: CDR1 KGHSH, CDR2 LQKENI. The ends were cut back, 4 bases at V and 1 base at J, with 16 bases in the middle. Post-ART PBMC samples numbered at least two per donor, and pre-ART ones at least one. The assay, immunoSEQ v3.0, was run at survey level. The assay was immunoSEQ multiplex PCR, and TCRdb's table has in-frame clones only and misses some. The sample includes some 33,000 clones, roughly 97% of them seen just once. This specimen was unsorted PBMCs, taken 7.6 years after starting antiretroviral therapy. This chain uses TRBV18 with TRBJ2-5; the D gene could be TRBD1 or TRBD2 (5 bases each). This clonotype was obtained from a man aged 25 to 40 with HIV. Written as DNA, the CDR3 is TGTGCCAGCTCACTCCGGCAGGGAGAATTCCAAGAGACCCAGTACTTC. Translation gives CASSLRQGEFQETQYF.